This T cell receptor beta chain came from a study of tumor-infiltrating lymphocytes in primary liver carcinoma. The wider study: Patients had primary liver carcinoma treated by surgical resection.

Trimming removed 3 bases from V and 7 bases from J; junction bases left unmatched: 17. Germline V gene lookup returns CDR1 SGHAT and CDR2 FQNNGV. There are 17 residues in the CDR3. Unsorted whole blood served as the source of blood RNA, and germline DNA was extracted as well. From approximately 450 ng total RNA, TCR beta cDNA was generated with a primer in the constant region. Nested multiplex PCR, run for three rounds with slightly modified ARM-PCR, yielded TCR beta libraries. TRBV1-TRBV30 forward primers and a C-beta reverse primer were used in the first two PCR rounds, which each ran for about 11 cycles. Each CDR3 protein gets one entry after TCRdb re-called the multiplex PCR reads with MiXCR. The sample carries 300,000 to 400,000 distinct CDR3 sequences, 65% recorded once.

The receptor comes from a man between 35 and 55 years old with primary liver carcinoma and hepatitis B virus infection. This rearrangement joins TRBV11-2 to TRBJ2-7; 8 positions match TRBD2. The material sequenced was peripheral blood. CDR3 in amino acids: CASSLSFTGGALGEQYF. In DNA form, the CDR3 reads TGTGCCAGCAGCTTGTCCTTTACCGGGGGGGCCTTAGGTGAGCAGTACTTC.